Each of the 15 T cell receptor beta chains below was sequenced from the same sample in a study of blood T cell repertoires in COVID-19. Here immunoSEQ multiplex PCR was the method, and the copy in TCRdb shows in-frame clones only, minus some. The profile covers about 320,000 clones, with 85% appearing a single time and around 2% taken by the ten largest. Source material: PBMCs or T cells enriched from blood (not recorded which). All receptors derive from a woman between 25 and 40 years old who had been exposed to COVID-19.

The V call is TRBV7-9, the J call TRBJ1-5; 8 bases agree with TRBD1. There are 14 residues in the CDR3. Per germline, CDR1 SEHNR and CDR2 FQNEAQ (reference sequence). V shed 5 bases, J shed 3 bases, and the junction held 3 bases outside the gene matches. CDR3 in amino acids: CASSQTGDNQPQHF. The CDR3 DNA reads TGTGCCAGCAGCCAGACAGGGGACAATCAGCCCCAGCATTTT.

CDR3 coding DNA: TGTGCCAGCAGCGTAGAGGGCAGGGTTCACCAGCCCCAGCATTTT. Protein: CASSVEGRVHQPQHF. V usage is TRBV9 and J usage is TRBJ1-5, with D possibly matching TRBD1 (5 bases). The V end was cut by 0 bases, the J end by 7 bases, with 14 bases between. Germline CDR1 reads SGDLS; CDR2 reads YYNGEE. This CDR3 comprises 15 residues.

The J gene is TRBJ2-1, the V gene TRBV9; 8 positions agree with TRBD2. Germline V gene sequence: CDR1 SGDLS, CDR2 YYNGEE. V lost 0 bases to trimming and J lost 4 bases; unmatched junction nucleotides: 3. The CDR3 sequence is 15 residues long. CDR3 sequence (DNA): TGTGCCAGCAGCGTAGGGCGGGGGGCGTACAATGAGCAGTTCTTC. Protein product: CASSVGRGAYNEQFF.

The chain joins TRBV12-3 or TRBV12-4 to TRBJ2-5, with no clear D. Trimming removed 1 base from V and 1 base from J, with 4 bases in between. CDR3 length equals 13 residues. CDR3 region: CASSLGPQETQYF. The CDR3 DNA follows: TGTGCCAGCAGTTTAGGGCCCCAAGAGACCCAGTACTTC.

The chain employs TRBV28 and TRBJ1-4; 7 positions match TRBD1. J was trimmed by 0 bases and V by 1 base; bases with no gene match: 2. From germline, CDR1 is MDHEN and CDR2 SYDVKM. The CDR3 extends over 16 amino acids. The DNA for the CDR3 is TGTGCCAGCAGTTTATACAGGGGTGCAACTAATGAAAAACTGTTTTTT. Its protein is CASSLYRGATNEKLFF.

This clone was recorded only once. The V call is TRBV19, the J call TRBJ2-1; TRBD1 aligns across 11 bases. The trim removed 7 bases at V and 6 bases at J, leaving 8 bases unmatched. The germline gives CDR1 LNHDA, CDR2 SQIVND (reference sequence). The CDR3 contains 15 residues. CDR3 sequence (DNA): TGTGCCAGTAAGACGGGACAGGGGGTAATCAATGAGCAGTTCTTC. Encoded protein: CASKTGQGVINEQFF.

The CDR3, as DNA: TGTGCCAGCAGCACGGGGGACAGGGCTGGAAACACCATATATTTT. The encoded protein is CASSTGDRAGNTIYF. The chain recombines TRBV28 with TRBJ1-3; 9 nucleotides align to TRBD1. The CDR3 sequence is 15 residues long. The V gene end was trimmed by 6 bases and the J gene end by 2 bases; junction bases not matched to a gene: 5. Germline CDR1 MDHEN, CDR2 SYDVKM.

The chain combines TRBV7-2 with TRBJ2-7; 7 bases fit TRBD1. The CDR3 extends over 12 amino acids. V dropped 4 bases and J dropped 6; count of bases not matched to a gene: 3. Germline V gene lookup returns CDR1 SGHTA and CDR2 FQGNSA. The CDR3 DNA follows: TGTGCCAGCAGCTCACAGGGGTTCGAGCAGTACTTC. This sequence encodes CASSSQGFEQYF.

The chain has TRBV6-2 or TRBV6-3 and TRBJ1-2; no reliable D call. V was pared by 1 base and J by 4 bases, with 7 bases between. This CDR3 comprises 13 residues. Germline V CDR1 and CDR2: MNHEY, SVGEGT. The CDR3 sequence: CASSYLRFYGYTF. The CDR3 nucleotides read TGTGCCAGCAGTTACTTGAGGTTCTATGGCTACACCTTC.

This clone showed up just once. The chain uses TRBV30 and TRBJ2-1, with a possible D match to TRBD1 (6 bases). The CDR3 extends over 12 amino acids. CDR1 is GTSNPN and CDR2 is SVGIG in the germline V gene (reference sequence). Deletions cut 1 base from V and 5 bases from J, with 6 bases between. CDR3 sequence reads: CAWSDRDNEQFF. The DNA for the CDR3 is TGTGCCTGGAGTGACAGGGACAATGAGCAGTTCTTC. The complete variable domain, with remaining parts taken from reference TRBV30 and TRBJ2-1, reads SQTIHQWPATLVQPVGSPLSLECTVEGTSNPNLYWYRQAAGRGLQLLFYSVGIGQISSEVPQNLSASRPQDRQFILSSKKLLLSDSGFYLCAWSDRDNEQFFGPGTRLTVL.

This chain links TRBV6-1 with TRBJ1-5; D may be TRBD1 (6 bases). There are 16 residues in the CDR3. V lost 2 bases and J lost 4, with 15 bases in between. Germline assignment: CDR1 MNHNS and CDR2 SASEGT. The chain's CDR3 is CASSEFQGSPNQPQHF. For the CDR3, the DNA is TGTGCCAGCAGTGAATTTCAGGGGTCACCGAATCAGCCCCAGCATTTT.

This chain's CDR3 is CASSLGSGTTYEQYF. The CDR3 coding sequence is TGCGCCAGCAGCTTAGGCAGCGGGACGACCTACGAGCAGTACTTC. This chain uses TRBV5-1 with TRBJ2-7; 7 bases are shared with TRBD2. Germline V gene sequence: CDR1 SGHRS, CDR2 YFSETQ. This CDR3 comprises 15 residues. V shed 2 bases and J 2 bases; nucleotides not matched to a gene: 7.

V and J are TRBV2 and TRBJ1-2; the D is unclear. CDR1 and CDR2 (germline): SNHLY, FYNNEI. V was clipped by 2 bases and J by 1 base, with 11 bases between them. The CDR3 length is 15 residues. The CDR3 nucleotides are TGTGCCAGCAGTGAACTACTGCAGGTTAACTATGGCTACACCTTC. Encoded protein: CASSELLQVNYGYTF.

The chain couples TRBV6-5 to TRBJ1-5, with D tentatively TRBD1 (5 bases). Between the trimmed V and J ends, which lost 6 bases and 2 bases, there was a span of 14 bases. The germline V gene encodes CDR1 MNHEY and CDR2 SVGAGI. This CDR3 spans 15 amino acids. The chain's CDR3 is CASRRDPGGNQPQHF. CDR3 DNA: TGTGCCAGCAGACGGGACCCGGGAGGCAATCAGCCCCAGCATTTT.

This clone has only one observation. J is TRBJ2-5 and V is TRBV5-1; TRBD1 aligns across 7 bases. The ends lost 2 bases at V and 5 bases at J; junction bases unmatched: 3. The CDR3 has 13 amino acids. The V gene's germline CDR1 is SGHRS and CDR2 YFSETQ. CDR3 DNA sequence: TGCGCCAGCAGCTTTACAGGGGAGGAGACCCAGTACTTC. The encoded protein is CASSFTGEETQYF.